The 25 T cell receptor beta chains listed next were all sequenced from one sample in a study of OX40 agonist ivuxolimab in advanced cancers. This table comes from immunoSEQ multiplex PCR, and its TCRdb copy is limited to in-frame clones, with some not included. The repertoire has roughly 60,000 clones, around four fifths of them found once; the top ten carry 2.1%. The source was CD4+ or CD8+ T cells sorted from blood, collected in a trial of the OX40 agonist ivuxolimab. The source is an adult with an advanced solid tumor such as melanoma, head and neck, liver or kidney cancer.

This clone has more than one count but fewer than ten. This chain connects TRBV6-1 to TRBJ1-2, with D possibly TRBD1 on 5 matching bases. From germline, CDR1 is MNHNS and CDR2 SASEGT. Trimming cost V 1 base and J 5 bases, with 14 bases left between them. This CDR3 comprises 15 residues. CDR3 sequence: CASSEERGASYGYTF. As DNA, the CDR3 is TGTGCCAGCAGTGAAGAAAGGGGCGCAAGTTATGGCTACACCTTC.

This clone is deemed medium-sized (0.01 to 0.1%). The gene calls are TRBV4-1 and TRBJ2-7; the match to TRBD1 covers 8 bases. CDR3 length equals 15 residues. V trimming: 3 bases; J trimming: 2 bases; junction bases outside the gene matches: 6. From germline, CDR1 is MGHRA and CDR2 YSYEKL. CDR3 sequence: CASSHGQGGTYEQYF. CDR3 nucleotide sequence: TGCGCCAGCAGCCACGGACAGGGAGGCACCTACGAGCAGTACTTC.

This clone was seen a handful of times. The chain links TRBV11-2 to TRBJ1-5, with unresolved D. Trimming took off 4 bases at V and 6 bases at J, with 13 bases between the two ends. Germline V gene sequence: CDR1 SGHAT, CDR2 FQNNGV. There are 14 residues in the CDR3. DNA for the CDR3: TGTGCCAGCAGCTCGGCCCTGGGAAGTCAGCCCCAGCATTTT. Its protein product is CASSSALGSQPQHF.

The chain combines TRBV28 with TRBJ2-4; D uncertain. The CDR3 spans 14 residues. The V and J ends lost 2 bases and 2 bases respectively, with 7 bases between them. Germline CDR1 is MDHEN and CDR2 is SYDVKM. The CDR3 protein is CASSLDGPKNIQYF. Here the CDR3 DNA reads TGTGCCAGCAGTTTAGACGGACCCAAAAACATTCAGTACTTC.

The chain combines TRBV28 with TRBJ2-2; 8 bases match TRBD2. CDR1 is MDHEN, CDR2 SYDVKM, per germline. This CDR3 is 15 amino acids long. The V and J ends lost 6 bases and 6 bases, in that order; junction bases with no gene match: 9. CDR3 in amino acids: CASSNSGSLAGELFF. The CDR3 nucleotides read TGTGCCAGCAGCAACAGCGGGAGTCTCGCCGGGGAGCTGTTTTTT.

This clone appeared a few times. V usage is TRBV7-2 and J usage is TRBJ1-1; weak D call: TRBD1 (6 bases). V lost 0 bases to trimming and J lost 1 base, with 9 bases between them. The germline V gene encodes CDR1 SGHTA and CDR2 FQGNSA. The CDR3 consists of 15 residues. This CDR3 is CASSLAGAGNTEAFF. The CDR3 nucleotides are TGTGCCAGCAGCTTAGCGGGGGCCGGGAACACTGAAGCTTTCTTT.

CDR3 in amino acids: CATSAAGRFTDTQYF. The CDR3 bases are TGTGCCACCAGCGCAGCGGGACGATTCACAGATACGCAGTATTTT. V usage is TRBV15 and J usage is TRBJ2-3, with TRBD2 identical over 7 bases. Germline CDR1 reads LNHNV; CDR2 reads YYDKDF (reference sequence). The CDR3 spans 15 residues. J lost 2 bases, V lost 5 bases, and 7 bases had no gene match.

The V gene is TRBV9, the J gene TRBJ2-3, with D tentatively TRBD2 (5 bases). V lost 3 bases and J 5 bases, leaving 16 bases between the germline ends. The CDR3 runs to 15 residues. CDR1 and CDR2 from the germline V gene are SGDLS and YYNGEE. The CDR3 sequence: CASSASGSSRDTQYF. In nucleotides, the CDR3 is TGTGCCAGCAGCGCAAGCGGTTCTTCGAGAGATACGCAGTATTTT.

J is TRBJ1-6 and V is TRBV27; no definite D call. Germline V gives CDR1 MNHEY, CDR2 SMNVEV (reference sequence). This CDR3 comprises 14 residues. Trimming removed 2 bases at V and 0 bases at J, with 2 bases between. CDR3 nucleotides: TGTGCCAGCAGTTTAGGCTCCTATAATTCACCCCTCCACTTT. Residues: CASSLGSYNSPLHF.

This clone appeared a single time. The chain recombines TRBV5-1 with TRBJ2-4, with TRBD1 matching over 12 bases. J was trimmed by 9 bases and V by 0 bases; bases with no gene match: 4. The CDR3 extends over 15 amino acids. The germline gives CDR1 SGHRS, CDR2 YFSETQ. CDR3 sequence (DNA): TGCGCCAGCAGCTTGGAAGGGACAGGGGGCGTCATTCAGTACTTC. Protein product: CASSLEGTGGVIQYF.

This clone was detected only a few times. This CDR3 is also generated by other DNA sequences in the sample. The rearrangement uses TRBV2 and TRBJ2-1; D not resolved. The CDR3 runs 13 residues. CDR1 and CDR2 from the germline V gene are SNHLY and FYNNEI. The V end lost 5 bases, the J end lost 1 base, and 6 bases lay between the germline ends. The CDR3: CASSSESYNEQFF. DNA for the CDR3: TGTGCCAGCAGTAGTGAGTCCTACAATGAGCAGTTCTTC.

Here the CDR3 reads CASWDPGTSSIEQYF. CDR3 DNA: TGTGCCAGTTGGGATCCCGGGACTAGTTCTATCGAGCAGTACTTC. V and J are TRBV5-4 and TRBJ2-7; 8 bases line up with TRBD2. The V gene's germline CDR1 is SGHNT and CDR2 YYREEE (reference sequence). J lost 6 bases, V lost 8 bases, and 16 bases had no gene match. The CDR3 loop spans 15 amino acids.

V and J are TRBV5-6 and TRBJ1-1; TRBD1 is a possible D gene (6 bases). Germline V gene lookup returns CDR1 SGHDT and CDR2 YYEEEE. The CDR3 runs 14 residues. V was cut by 4 bases and J by 1 base, with 11 bases left in between. The CDR3 DNA reads as TGTGCCAGCAGCCTTGGACAGTGGAACACTGAAGCTTTCTTT. This encodes CASSLGQWNTEAFF.

The chain couples TRBV5-4 to TRBJ1-4; TRBD1 aligns across 7 bases. Looked up from germline, CDR1 is SGHNT and CDR2 is YYREEE (reference sequence). V lost 3 bases to trimming and J lost 2 bases; unmatched junction nucleotides: 4. This CDR3 has 15 amino acids. The CDR3 spells CASSSTGRTNEKLFF. CDR3 nucleotides: TGTGCCAGCAGCTCGACAGGGAGGACTAATGAAAAACTGTTTTTT.

V and J are TRBV29-1 and TRBJ2-7; TRBD2 might be the D (6 bases). Germline loops: CDR1 SQVTM, CDR2 ANQGSEA. CDR3 length: 14 amino acids. With 4 bases removed from V and 2 bases from J, the gap between germline ends came to 15 bases. The CDR3 reads CSVALSGYPYEQYF. CDR3 DNA: TGCAGCGTTGCACTTAGCGGTTATCCCTACGAGCAGTACTTC.

The DNA for the CDR3 is TGTGCCAGCTCAATAACGGACAGGGGGCTTGGAAACACCATATATTTT. Its translation is CASSITDRGLGNTIYF. V usage is TRBV18 and J usage is TRBJ1-3; 11 bases align to TRBD1. After removal of 5 bases from V and 3 bases from J, the junction contained 6 bases not matched to a gene. The CDR3 contains 16 residues. Germline V gives CDR1 KGHSH, CDR2 LQKENI.

This sequence joins TRBV28 and TRBJ1-6; 7 bases fit TRBD1. Germline V CDR1 and CDR2: MDHEN, SYDVKM. This CDR3 contains 14 residues. Germline trimming cut 6 bases from V and 7 bases from J; bases unmatched to any gene: 6. CDR3 protein: CASRVNRGNSPLHF. In DNA form, the CDR3 reads TGTGCCAGCAGGGTAAACAGGGGAAATTCACCCCTCCACTTT. Variable domain in full (rest from reference TRBV28 and TRBJ1-6): DVKVTQSSRYLVKRTGEKVFLECVQDMDHENMFWYRQDPGLGLRLIYFSYDVKMKEKGDIPEGYSVSREKKERFSLILESASTNQTSMYLCASRVNRGNSPLHFGNGTRLTVT.

The genes are TRBV7-9 and TRBJ2-5; 10 bases fit TRBD2. CDR1 is SEHNR, CDR2 FQNEAQ, per germline (reference sequence). CDR3 length equals 14 residues. Unmatched junction bases numbered 8, after V lost 6 bases and J lost 7 bases. The CDR3 region has the DNA TGTGCCAGCAGTCTAGCGGGGGAAACAGGGACCCAGTACTTC. Its translation: CASSLAGETGTQYF.

This clone was counted many times. V gene TRBV10-2 combines with J gene TRBJ1-2; D gene unclear. The V and J ends lost 2 bases and 0 bases respectively, with 16 bases between them. The CDR3 is 17 residues long. Germline assignment: CDR1 WSHSY and CDR2 SAAADI. The CDR3 loop reads CASSELYTRRANYGYTF. Written as DNA, the CDR3 is TGCGCCAGCAGTGAGCTTTATACCCGGAGGGCTAACTATGGCTACACCTTC.

The rearrangement uses TRBV5-1 and TRBJ2-1; TRBD1 aligns across 8 bases. The CDR3 runs 16 residues. V was clipped by 4 bases and J by 1 base; unmatched bases: 7. Germline CDR1 is SGHRS and CDR2 is YFSETQ. The CDR3 region is CASSTTGGPSYNEQFF. CDR3 bases: TGCGCCAGCAGCACCACAGGGGGACCTTCCTACAATGAGCAGTTCTTC.

The V gene is TRBV10-3, the J gene TRBJ2-7, with TRBD1 matching 8 bases. The J segment lost 3 bases and the V segment lost 0 bases, leaving 4 bases of the junction unmatched. Germline CDR1 and CDR2: ENHRY and SYGVKD. The CDR3 contains 15 residues. The chain's CDR3 is CAISESRTGGYEQYF. CDR3 DNA: TGTGCCATCAGTGAGTCAAGAACAGGGGGCTACGAGCAGTACTTC.

The chain links TRBV7-3 to TRBJ2-6; D is unresolved. This CDR3 is built from 16 residues. The germline gives CDR1 SGHTA, CDR2 FQGTGA. V lost 1 base and J lost 0, with 7 bases in between. CDR3 nucleotide sequence: TGTGCCAGCAGCTTAATGGGTAGCTCTGGGGCCAACGTCCTGACTTTC. Translated, it gives CASSLMGSSGANVLTF. The variable domain in full, completed from reference TRBV7-3 and TRBJ2-6, reads GAGVSQTPSNKVTEKGKYVELRCDPISGHTALYWYRQSLGQGPEFLIYFQGTGAADDSGLPNDRFFAVRPEGSVSTLKIQRTERGDSAVYLCASSLMGSSGANVLTFGAGSRLTVL.

This chain joins TRBV6-1 and TRBJ2-4; 8 nucleotides line up with TRBD2. Germline V gives CDR1 MNHNS, CDR2 SASEGT. The length of the CDR3 is 13 residues. The J segment lost 13 bases and the V segment lost 2 bases, leaving 7 bases of the junction unmatched. The chain's CDR3 is CASSEQGGGPQYF. DNA of the CDR3: TGTGCCAGCAGTGAACAGGGCGGGGGGCCCCAGTACTTC.

This chain joins TRBV2 and TRBJ1-1; D is unresolved. The CDR3 has 13 residues. Trimming stripped 1 base from V and 6 bases from J, with 9 bases between. Per germline, CDR1 SNHLY and CDR2 FYNNEI. The CDR3 DNA is TGTGCCAGCAGTGAAGTGAGGAGAGCTGAAGCTTTCTTT. Protein product: CASSEVRRAEAFF.

This chain connects TRBV28 to TRBJ1-2; no definite D call. The CDR3 length is 12 residues. Germline values: CDR1 MDHEN, CDR2 SYDVKM. V gave up 7 bases and J gave up 5 bases, with 11 bases separating them. DNA of the CDR3: TGTGCCAGCAACCGTGAGGGTTATGGCTACACCTTC. Its protein is CASNREGYGYTF.